The T cell receptor (beta chain) under discussion was sequenced for a study of blood T cells in healthy people across ages. A second about 6 to 12 cycle PCR used barcoded and J-beta primers. From the 5' RACE reads, TCRdb called clonotypes with MiXCR, one entry per CDR3 protein. In the table there are 650,000 to 1,000,000 distinct CDR3 sequences, about 42% of which are singletons. The ends were cut back, 2 bases at V and 13 bases at J, with 9 bases in the middle. CDR1 is ENHRY and CDR2 is SYGVKD in the germline V gene. The CDR3 totals 11 residues. This chain uses TRBV10-3 with TRBJ2-1; D may be TRBD2 (5 bases). This TCR came from a man aged 80 or over in good health. The sequenced material came from blood. In nucleotides, the CDR3 is TGTGCCATCAGTGAGAGGGAGACCCAGTTCTTC. The encoded protein is CAISERETQFF.